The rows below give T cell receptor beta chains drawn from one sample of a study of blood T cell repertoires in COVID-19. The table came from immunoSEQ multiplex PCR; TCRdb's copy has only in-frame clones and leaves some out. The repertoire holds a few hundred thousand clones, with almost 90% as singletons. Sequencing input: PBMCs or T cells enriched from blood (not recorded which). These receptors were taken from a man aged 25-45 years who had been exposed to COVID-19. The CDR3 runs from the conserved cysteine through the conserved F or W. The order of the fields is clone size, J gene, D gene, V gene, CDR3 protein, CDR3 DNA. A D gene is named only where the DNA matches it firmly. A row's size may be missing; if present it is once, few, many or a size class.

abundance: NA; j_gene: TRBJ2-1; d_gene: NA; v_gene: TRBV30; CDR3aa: CAWTVSYNEQFF; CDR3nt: TGTGCCTGGACAGTTTCCTACAATGAGCAGTTCTTC
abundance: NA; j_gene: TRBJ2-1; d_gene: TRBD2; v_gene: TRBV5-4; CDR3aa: CASSSGLADQTYNEQFF; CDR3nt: TGTGCCAGCAGCTCGGGACTAGCGGACCAGACTTACAATGAGCAGTTCTTC
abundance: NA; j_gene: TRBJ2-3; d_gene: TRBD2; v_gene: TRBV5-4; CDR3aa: CASSLKRGQSTDTQYF; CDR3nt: TGTGCCAGCAGTCTTAAGCGGGGGCAAAGCACAGATACGCAGTATTTT
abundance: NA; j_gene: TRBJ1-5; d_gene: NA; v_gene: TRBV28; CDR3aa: CASSSYQPQHF; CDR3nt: TGTGCCAGCAGTTCCTATCAGCCCCAGCATTTT
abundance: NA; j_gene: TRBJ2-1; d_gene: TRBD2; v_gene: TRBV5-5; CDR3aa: CASSLEGRGGYNEQFF; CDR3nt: TGTGCCAGCAGCCTGGAGGGGCGGGGGGGCTACAATGAGCAGTTCTTC
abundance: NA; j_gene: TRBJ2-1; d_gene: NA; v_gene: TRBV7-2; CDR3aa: CANKEESSYNEQFF; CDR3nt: TGTGCCAACAAAGAGGAGAGCTCCTACAATGAGCAGTTCTTC
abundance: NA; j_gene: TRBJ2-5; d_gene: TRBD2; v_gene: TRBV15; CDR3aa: CATSRVLAGDQETQYF; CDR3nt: TGTGCCACCAGCAGAGTCCTAGCGGGGGACCAAGAGACCCAGTACTTC
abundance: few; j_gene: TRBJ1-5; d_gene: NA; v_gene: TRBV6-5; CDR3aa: CASSSRGENQPQHF; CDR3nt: TGTGCCAGCAGTTCTCGGGGAGAGAATCAGCCCCAGCATTTT
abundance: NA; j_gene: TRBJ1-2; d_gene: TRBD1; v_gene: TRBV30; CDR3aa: CAWNRQGGGYTF; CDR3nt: TGTGCCTGGAACCGACAGGGGGGAGGCTACACCTTC
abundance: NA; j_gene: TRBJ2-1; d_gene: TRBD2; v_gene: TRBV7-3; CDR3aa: CASSFSSGGADNEQFF; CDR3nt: TGTGCCAGCAGCTTTTCTAGCGGGGGGGCGGACAATGAGCAGTTCTTC
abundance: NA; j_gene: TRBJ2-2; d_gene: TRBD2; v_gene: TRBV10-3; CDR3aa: CAITELGGTLFF; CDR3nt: TGTGCCATCACCGAGTTGGGGGGGACGCTGTTTTTT
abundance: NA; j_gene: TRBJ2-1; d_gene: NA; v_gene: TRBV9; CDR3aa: CASSAQTGRSYNEQFF; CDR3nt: TGTGCCAGCAGCGCTCAGACAGGCCGCTCCTACAATGAGCAGTTCTTC
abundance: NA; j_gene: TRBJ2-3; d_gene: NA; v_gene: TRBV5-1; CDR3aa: CASSFAGMKGDTQYF; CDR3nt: TGCGCCAGCAGCTTTGCAGGAATGAAAGGAGATACGCAGTATTTT
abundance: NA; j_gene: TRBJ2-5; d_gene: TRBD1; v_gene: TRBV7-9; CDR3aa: CASSRSTGDRYQETQYF; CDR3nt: TGTGCCAGCAGCCGATCGACAGGGGACCGGTACCAAGAGACCCAGTACTTC
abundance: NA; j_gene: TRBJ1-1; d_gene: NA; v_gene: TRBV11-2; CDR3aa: CASSLVGGRKNTEAFF; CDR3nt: TGTGCCAGCAGCTTAGTCGGGGGACGGAAGAACACTGAAGCTTTCTTT
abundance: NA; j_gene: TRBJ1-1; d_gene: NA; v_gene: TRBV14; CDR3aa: CASSQVFWARAGRNTEAFF; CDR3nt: TGTGCCAGCAGCCAAGTTTTTTGGGCCAGGGCGGGGCGGAACACTGAAGCTTTCTTT
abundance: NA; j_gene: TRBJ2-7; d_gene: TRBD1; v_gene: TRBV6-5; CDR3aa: CASSLRDRDGEQYF; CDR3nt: TGTGCCAGCAGTCTCCGGGACAGGGACGGAGAGCAGTACTTC
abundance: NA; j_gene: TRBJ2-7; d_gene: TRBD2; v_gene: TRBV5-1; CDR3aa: CASSAHDGGAYEQYF; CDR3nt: TGCGCCAGCAGCGCCCACGACGGGGGGGCCTACGAGCAGTACTTC
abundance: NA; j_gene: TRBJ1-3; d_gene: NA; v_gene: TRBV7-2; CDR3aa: CASSLREPAVGNTIYF; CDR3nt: TGTGCCAGCAGCCTCAGGGAACCGGCTGTGGGAAACACCATATATTTT
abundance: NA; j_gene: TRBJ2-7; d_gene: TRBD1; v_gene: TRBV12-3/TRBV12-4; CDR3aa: CASSLGQNYEQYF; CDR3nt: TGTGCCAGCAGTCTGGGACAGAACTACGAGCAGTACTTC
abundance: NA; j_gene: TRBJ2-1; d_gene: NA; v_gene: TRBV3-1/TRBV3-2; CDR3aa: CASSPPLGGSYNEQFF; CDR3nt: TGTGCCAGCAGCCCCCCCCTGGGAGGCTCCTACAATGAGCAGTTCTTC
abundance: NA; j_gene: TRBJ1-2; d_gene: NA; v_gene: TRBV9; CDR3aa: CASSVGPTNYGYTF; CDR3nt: TGTGCCAGCAGCGTAGGCCCTACTAACTATGGCTACACCTTC
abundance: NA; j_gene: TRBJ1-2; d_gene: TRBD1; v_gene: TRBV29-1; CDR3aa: CSVQDEDREAGYTF; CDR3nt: TGCAGCGTTCAGGACGAGGACAGGGAGGCTGGCTACACCTTC